There are a few counts of the clone carrying this T cell receptor beta chain. Its matching antigen is unknown. There are 15 residues in the CDR3. Germline V gene sequence: CDR1 KGHSH, CDR2 LQKENI. V lost 0 bases, J lost 6 bases, and 6 bases stayed unmatched. Uncontrolled infection, other autoimmune disease, pregnancy or lactation barred patients from enrollment. These data come from a study of T cells in Graves' hyperthyroidism and ophthalmopathy. Study overall: Before treatment of any kind, peripheral blood was taken at initial diagnosis. Overall study findings and caveats: A model using 13 V-J features told ophthalmopathy apart from stable hyperthyroidism.

Amplification targeted TCR beta CDR3 regions from RNA transcripts. Researchers ran a first-round RT-PCR on the TCR CDR3 using the HTBI primer set. One entry per CDR3 protein, called by TCRdb with MiXCR from the multiplex PCR reads. This sample carries about 600,000 distinct CDR3 sequences, 14% of them seen once, and the ten largest clones take about 6.6%. The V call is TRBV18, the J call TRBJ2-7; 9 positions match TRBD2. Material for sequencing was blood. This sequence was found in a woman aged 18-35 years with Graves' ophthalmopathy. CDR3 protein: CASSPPSGSMGEQYF. The CDR3 DNA reads as TGTGCCAGCTCACCACCTAGCGGGAGTATGGGCGAGCAGTACTTC. The full variable domain, in which reference TRBV18 and TRBJ2-7 provide the parts outside the CDR3, is NAGVMQNPRHLVRRRGQEARLRCSPMKGHSHVYWYRQLPEEGLKFMVYLQKENIIDESGMPKERFSAEFPKEGPSILRIQQVVRGDSAAYFCASSPPSGSMGEQYFGPGTRLTVT.